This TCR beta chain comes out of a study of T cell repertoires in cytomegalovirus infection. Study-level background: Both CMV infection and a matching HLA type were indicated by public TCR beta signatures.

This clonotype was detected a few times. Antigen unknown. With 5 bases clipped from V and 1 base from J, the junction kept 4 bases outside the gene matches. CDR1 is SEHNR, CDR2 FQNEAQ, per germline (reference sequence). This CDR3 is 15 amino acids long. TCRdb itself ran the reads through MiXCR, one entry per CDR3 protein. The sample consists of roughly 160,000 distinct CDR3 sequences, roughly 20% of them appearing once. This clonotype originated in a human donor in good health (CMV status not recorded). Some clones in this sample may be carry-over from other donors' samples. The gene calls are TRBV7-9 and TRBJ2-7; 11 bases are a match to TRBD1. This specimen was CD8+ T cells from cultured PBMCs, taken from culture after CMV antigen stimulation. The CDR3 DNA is TGTGCCAGCAGCCAGGGACAGGGGGAATCCTACGAGCAGTACTTC. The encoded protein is CASSQGQGESYEQYF.